One and the same sample provided the 9 T cell receptor beta chains below, sequenced in a study of beta chain features in type 1 diabetes. The sequenced template was cDNA made from the entire isolated RNA. Here immunoSEQ multiplex PCR was the method, and the copy in TCRdb shows in-frame clones only, minus some. The repertoire holds 550,000 to 850,000 clones, with about an eighth as singletons. These TCRs' antigens remain unknown. Overall study results and limits: Shortening of TCRB CDR3s, moderate but significant, appeared in all four CD4+ subsets of Type 1 diabetes patients.

Material for sequencing was naive CD4+ T cells from blood. The receptors derive from a man aged 18 to 29 with type 1 diabetes.

J is TRBJ2-2 and V is TRBV5-1, with a tentative D call TRBD1 (5 bases). With 0 bases removed from V and 9 bases from J, the gap between germline ends came to 9 bases. CDR1 and CDR2 from the germline V gene are SGHRS and YFSETQ. This CDR3 comprises 13 residues. CDR3 in amino acids: CASSLDRPRELFF. The CDR3 DNA follows: TGCGCCAGCAGCTTGGACAGGCCCAGGGAGCTGTTTTTT.

V is TRBV19 and J is TRBJ2-5; D is perhaps TRBD2 (5 bases). The CDR3 sequence is 13 residues long. From germline, CDR1 is LNHDA and CDR2 SQIVND (reference sequence). Trimming removed 5 bases at V and 3 bases at J, with 10 bases between. The CDR3 loop is CASSVPGEETQYF. The CDR3 DNA reads TGTGCCAGTAGTGTACCCGGGGAAGAGACCCAGTACTTC.

The V gene is TRBV10-3, the J gene TRBJ1-2, with 9 bases identical to TRBD1. The CDR3 is made up of 14 amino acids. CDR1 and CDR2 from the germline V gene are ENHRY and SYGVKD. V gave up 6 bases and J gave up 1 base; unmatched junction bases: 3. Here the CDR3 DNA reads TGTGCCATCAGCGGGACAGGGATTAACTATGGCTACACCTTC. Its translation is CAISGTGINYGYTF.

This clone was found a few times. This chain joins TRBV28 and TRBJ1-1; the D is unclear. This CDR3 region has 15 residues. Deletions cut 8 bases from V and 4 bases from J, with 20 bases between. Germline V gene data show CDR1 as MDHEN and CDR2 as SYDVKM. In DNA form, the CDR3 reads TGTGCCAGCGTTCATTTCCCCCATTATGGCACTGAAGCTTTCTTT. It yields the protein CASVHFPHYGTEAFF. Full variable domain (missing parts from reference TRBV28 and TRBJ1-1): DVKVTQSSRYLVKRTGEKVFLECVQDMDHENMFWYRQDPGLGLRLIYFSYDVKMKEKGDIPEGYSVSREKKERFSLILESASTNQTSMYLCASVHFPHYGTEAFFGQGTRLTVV.

With respect to this clone: A read error may account for a junction end that differs from germline. The genes are TRBV2 and TRBJ2-3; unclear D gene. CDR1 SNHLY and CDR2 FYNNEI come from the germline V gene. CDR3 size: 9 residues. This chain's CDR3 is CASRKDGRF. The CDR3 DNA reads as TGTGCCAGCAGAAAAGACGGGCGTTTT.

V gene TRBV28 combines with J gene TRBJ2-5; no clear D. The V gene's germline CDR1 is MDHEN and CDR2 SYDVKM. This CDR3 comprises 11 residues. V lost 7 bases and J lost 3, with 6 bases in between. CDR3 loop: CASIGEETQYF. Here the CDR3 DNA reads TGTGCCAGCATTGGGGAAGAGACCCAGTACTTC.

This clone was picked up a small number of times. The V gene is TRBV7-8, the J gene TRBJ2-5; 7 bases align to TRBD2. The CDR3 runs 14 residues. The germline V gene encodes CDR1 SGHVS and CDR2 FQNEAQ. V lost 5 bases, J lost 5 bases, and 8 bases stayed unmatched. CDR3 in DNA: TGTGCCAGCAGCCCGGGACTACCGGTGGAGACCCAGTACTTC. It yields the protein CASSPGLPVETQYF.

This chain joins TRBV5-1 and TRBJ2-3; D not resolved. In germline, CDR1 is SGHRS, CDR2 YFSETQ. V was trimmed by 0 bases and J by 0 bases, leaving 14 bases between them. The CDR3 sequence is 17 residues long. DNA of the CDR3: TGCGCCAGCAGCTTGGAGGCCAGATCCCCTAGCACAGATACGCAGTATTTT. Its translation is CASSLEARSPSTDTQYF.

This clone has a handful of counts. This rearrangement joins TRBV19 to TRBJ2-7, with TRBD1 matching over 11 bases. This CDR3 spans 13 amino acids. Trimming at V came to 6 bases and at J to 5 bases, leaving 3 bases not matched to a gene. Germline CDR1 and CDR2: LNHDA and SQIVND (reference sequence). The CDR3 protein is CASRPDRGHEQYF. The CDR3 nucleotides are TGTGCCAGTAGACCGGACAGGGGGCACGAGCAGTACTTC.